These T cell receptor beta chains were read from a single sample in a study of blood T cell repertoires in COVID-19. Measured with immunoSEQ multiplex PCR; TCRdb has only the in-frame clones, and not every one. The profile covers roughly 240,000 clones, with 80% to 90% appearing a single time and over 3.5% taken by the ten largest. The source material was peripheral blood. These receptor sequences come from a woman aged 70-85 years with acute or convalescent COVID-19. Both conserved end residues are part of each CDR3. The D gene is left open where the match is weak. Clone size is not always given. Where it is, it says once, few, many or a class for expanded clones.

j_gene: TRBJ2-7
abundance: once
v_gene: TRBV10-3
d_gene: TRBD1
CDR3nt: TGTGCCATCAGGGACAGGGAAGATACTCGCGAGCAGTACTTC
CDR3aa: CAIRDREDTREQYF

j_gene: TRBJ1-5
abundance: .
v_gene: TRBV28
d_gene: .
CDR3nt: TGTGCCAGCAGTTTGGGCAGTTATCAGCCCCAGCATTTT
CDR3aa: CASSLGSYQPQHF

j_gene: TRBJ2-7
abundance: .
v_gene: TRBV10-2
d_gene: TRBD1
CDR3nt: TGCGCCAGCAGTGAGTTGGGAGGACAGGGGAAACCCTACGAGCAGTACTTC
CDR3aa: CASSELGGQGKPYEQYF

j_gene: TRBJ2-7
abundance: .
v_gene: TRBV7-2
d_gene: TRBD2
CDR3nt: TGTGCCAGCAGCCCTTTCCTAGCGGGGGTTGGCGAGCAGTACTTC
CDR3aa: CASSPFLAGVGEQYF

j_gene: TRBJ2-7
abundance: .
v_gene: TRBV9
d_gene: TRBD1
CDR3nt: TGTGCCAGCAGCGTAGGACAGGGGGGGTACGAGCAGTACTTC
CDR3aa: CASSVGQGGYEQYF

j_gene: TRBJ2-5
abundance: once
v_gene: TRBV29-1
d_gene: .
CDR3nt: TGCAGCGTTGAAAGGCCCCCTAAACTTGACAGGGCGGGGGAGACCCAGTACTTC
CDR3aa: CSVERPPKLDRAGETQYF

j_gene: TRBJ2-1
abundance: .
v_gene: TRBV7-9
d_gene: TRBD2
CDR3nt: TGTGCCAGCAGCTTAAAGGCGGGGGGGCGGCATGAGCAGTTCTTC
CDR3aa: CASSLKAGGRHEQFF

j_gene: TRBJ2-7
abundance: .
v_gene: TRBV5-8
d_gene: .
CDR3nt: TGTGCCAGCACCGCCCTCCACAGGGATAATAGCTACGAGCAGTACTTC
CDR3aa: CASTALHRDNSYEQYF

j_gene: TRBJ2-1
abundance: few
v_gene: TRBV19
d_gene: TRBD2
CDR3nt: TGTGCCAGTACTATATTCGGGGGGAACAATGAGCAGTTCTTC
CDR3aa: CASTIFGGNNEQFF

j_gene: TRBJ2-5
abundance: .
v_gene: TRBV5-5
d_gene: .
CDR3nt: TGTGCCAGCAGCTTTGGTGGAGCTCAAGAGACCCAGTACTTC
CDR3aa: CASSFGGAQETQYF

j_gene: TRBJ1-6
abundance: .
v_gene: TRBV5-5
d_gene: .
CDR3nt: TGTGCCAGCAGCTTACCTGGTGGCTCACCCCTCCACTTT
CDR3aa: CASSLPGGSPLHF

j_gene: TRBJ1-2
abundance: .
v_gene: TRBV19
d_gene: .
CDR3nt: TGTGCCAGCCGGGACACCTACTATGGCTACACCTTC
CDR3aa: CASRDTYYGYTF

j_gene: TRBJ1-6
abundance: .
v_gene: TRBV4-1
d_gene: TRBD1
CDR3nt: TGCGCCAGCAGCCAAGATCTTCTACAGGGGACCTATAATTCACCCCTCCACTTT
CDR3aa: CASSQDLLQGTYNSPLHF

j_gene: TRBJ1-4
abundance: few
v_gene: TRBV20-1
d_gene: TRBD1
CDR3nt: TGCAGTGCTAGTGGGGACAGGGGGGCAACTAATGAAAAACTGTTTTTT
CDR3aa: CSASGDRGATNEKLFF

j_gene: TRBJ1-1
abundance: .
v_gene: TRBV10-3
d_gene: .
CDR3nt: TGTGCCATCAGTGAGGGAGGGAACACTGAAGCTTTCTTT
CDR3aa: CAISEGGNTEAFF

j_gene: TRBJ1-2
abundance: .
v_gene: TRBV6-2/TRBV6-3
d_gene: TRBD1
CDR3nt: TGTGCCAGCAGCAGAGTGGGACAGTACTATGGCTACACCTTC
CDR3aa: CASSRVGQYYGYTF

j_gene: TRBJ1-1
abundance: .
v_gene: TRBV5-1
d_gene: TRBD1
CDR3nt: TGCGCCAGCAGGCCGGGACAGGCTAACACTGAAGCTTTCTTT
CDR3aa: CASRPGQANTEAFF

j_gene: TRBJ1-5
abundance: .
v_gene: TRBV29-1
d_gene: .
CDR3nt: TGCAGCGTTGGTCCCTCCTCGAGTCAGCCCCAGCATTTT
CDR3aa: CSVGPSSSQPQHF

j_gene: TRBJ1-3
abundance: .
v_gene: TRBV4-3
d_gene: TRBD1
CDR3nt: TGCGCCAGCAGCGTCACAGGGGGCAGTGGAAACACCATATATTTT
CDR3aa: CASSVTGGSGNTIYF

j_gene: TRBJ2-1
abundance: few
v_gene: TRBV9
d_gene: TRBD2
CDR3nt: TGTGCCAGCAGCGCTAGCGGGGTCAGCTCCTACAATGAGCAGTTCTTC
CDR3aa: CASSASGVSSYNEQFF

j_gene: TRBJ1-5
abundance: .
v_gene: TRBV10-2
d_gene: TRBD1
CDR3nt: TGCGCCAGCAGTGATAGGCCTGACAGGGGGCAAGGCAATCAGCCCCAGCATTTT
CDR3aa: CASSDRPDRGQGNQPQHF

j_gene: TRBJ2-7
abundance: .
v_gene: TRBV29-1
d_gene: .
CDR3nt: TGCAGCGTTGAAGATCGTGAAGCAACCTACGAGCAGTACTTC
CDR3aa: CSVEDREATYEQYF

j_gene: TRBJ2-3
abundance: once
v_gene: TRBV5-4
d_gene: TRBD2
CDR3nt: TGTGCCAGCAGCGACGGAGCGGGGGGGGATACGCAGTATTTT
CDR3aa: CASSDGAGGDTQYF

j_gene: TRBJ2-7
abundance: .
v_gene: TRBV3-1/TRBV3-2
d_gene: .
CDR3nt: TGTGCCAGCAGCCAAGCGGCAGGGTCCTACGAGCAGTACTTC
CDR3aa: CASSQAAGSYEQYF

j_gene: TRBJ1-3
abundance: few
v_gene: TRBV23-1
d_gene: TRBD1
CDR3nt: TGCGCCAGCAGGCAAGGGACAGGGGCCACTGGAAACACCATATATTTT
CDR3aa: CASRQGTGATGNTIYF

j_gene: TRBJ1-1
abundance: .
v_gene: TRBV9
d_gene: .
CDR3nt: TGTGCCAGCAGCCTGGACAGAACGAACACTGAAGCTTTCTTT
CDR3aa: CASSLDRTNTEAFF

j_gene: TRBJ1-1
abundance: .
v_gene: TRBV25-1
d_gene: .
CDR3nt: TGTGCCAGCAGTGCGTTTGGTGGCCAGGAGAACACTGAAGCTTTCTTT
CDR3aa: CASSAFGGQENTEAFF

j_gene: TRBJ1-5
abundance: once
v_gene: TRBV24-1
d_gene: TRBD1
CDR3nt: TGTGCCACCAGTGACTCCGGGACAGGTGTCAGTCAGCCCCAGCATTTT
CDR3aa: CATSDSGTGVSQPQHF

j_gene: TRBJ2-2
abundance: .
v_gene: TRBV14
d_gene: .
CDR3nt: TGTGCCAGCAGCCCATGGGGAGGACCGAACACCGGGGAGCTGTTTTTT
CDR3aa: CASSPWGGPNTGELFF

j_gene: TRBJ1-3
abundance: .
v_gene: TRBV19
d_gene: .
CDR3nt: TGTGCCAGTAGTACCGGACAGGGAAACACCATATATTTT
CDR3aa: CASSTGQGNTIYF

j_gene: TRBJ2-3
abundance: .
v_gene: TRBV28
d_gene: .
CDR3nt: TGTGCCAGCAGTTTATCGGGACTGGCCAGAACAGATACGCAGTATTTT
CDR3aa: CASSLSGLARTDTQYF

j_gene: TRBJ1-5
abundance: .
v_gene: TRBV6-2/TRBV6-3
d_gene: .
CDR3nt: TGTGCCAGCAGTTATAATCTGGGGCCCTACAATCAGCCCCAGCATTTT
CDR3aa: CASSYNLGPYNQPQHF

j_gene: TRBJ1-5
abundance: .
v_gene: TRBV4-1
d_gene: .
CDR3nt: TGCGCCAGCAGCCAAGTGCGAAATAGCAATCAGCCCCAGCATTTT
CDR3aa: CASSQVRNSNQPQHF

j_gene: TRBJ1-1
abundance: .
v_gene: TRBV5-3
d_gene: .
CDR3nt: TGTGCCAGAAGCTTGGGGGGCAAGAACACTGAAGCTTTCTTT
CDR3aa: CARSLGGKNTEAFF

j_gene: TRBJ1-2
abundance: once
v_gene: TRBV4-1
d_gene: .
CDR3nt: TGCGCCAGCAGCCAAGATTTGCTTTCGAGCATTTATGGCTACACCTTC
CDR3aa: CASSQDLLSSIYGYTF

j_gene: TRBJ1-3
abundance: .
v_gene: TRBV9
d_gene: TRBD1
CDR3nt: TGTGCCAGCAGCCCGAGGGGGCAGAGAGGCTCTGGAAACACCATATATTTT
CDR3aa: CASSPRGQRGSGNTIYF

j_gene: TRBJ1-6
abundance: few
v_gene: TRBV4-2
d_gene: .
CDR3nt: TGTGCCAGCAGCCAAGTTGCAGGGTCGAATTCACCCCTCCACTTT
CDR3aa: CASSQVAGSNSPLHF

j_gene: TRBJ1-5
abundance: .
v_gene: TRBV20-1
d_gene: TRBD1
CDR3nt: TGCAGTGCTAGTGGGACAGCCGATCAGCCCCAGCATTTT
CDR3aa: CSASGTADQPQHF

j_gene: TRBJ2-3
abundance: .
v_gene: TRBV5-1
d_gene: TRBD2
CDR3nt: TGCGCCAGCAGGCCGGGAGGGCGGGGGTACACAGATACGCAGTATTTT
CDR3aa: CASRPGGRGYTDTQYF

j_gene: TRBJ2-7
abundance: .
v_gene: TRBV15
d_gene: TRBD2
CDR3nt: TGTGCCACCAGCAGAGAGGCTAGCGGGGTGACCTACGAGCAGTACTTC
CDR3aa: CATSREASGVTYEQYF

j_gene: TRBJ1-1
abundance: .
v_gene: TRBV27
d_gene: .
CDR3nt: TGTGCCAGCAGTTCCTGGTCGAGGGTTAGCACTGAAGCTTTCTTT
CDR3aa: CASSSWSRVSTEAFF

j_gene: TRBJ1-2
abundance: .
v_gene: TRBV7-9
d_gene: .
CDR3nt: TGTGCCAGCAGCGGTACAGGGAATGGCTACACCTTC
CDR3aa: CASSGTGNGYTF

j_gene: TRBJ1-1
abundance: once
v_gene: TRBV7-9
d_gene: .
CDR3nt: TGTGCCAGCAGCTCAACAGGCAGGAATCCTGAAGCTTTCTTT
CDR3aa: CASSSTGRNPEAFF

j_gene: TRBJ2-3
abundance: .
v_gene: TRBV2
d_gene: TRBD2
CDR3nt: TGTGCCAGCGGTAGCGGGGGGTCAGATACGCAGTATTTT
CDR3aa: CASGSGGSDTQYF

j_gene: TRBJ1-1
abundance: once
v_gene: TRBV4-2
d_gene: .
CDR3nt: TGTGCCAGCAGCCATTATACAGGGAGAACTGAAGCTTTCTTT
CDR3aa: CASSHYTGRTEAFF

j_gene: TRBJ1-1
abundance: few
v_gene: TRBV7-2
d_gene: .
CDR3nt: TGTGCCAGCAGCTTACCGGCAGGTTGGTCGGTACGGACTGAAGCTTTCTTT
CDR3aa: CASSLPAGWSVRTEAFF

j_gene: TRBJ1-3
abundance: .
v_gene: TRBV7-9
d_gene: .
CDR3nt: TGTGCCAGCAGCTCCACACCAACCTCTGGAAACACCATATATTTT
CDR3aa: CASSSTPTSGNTIYF

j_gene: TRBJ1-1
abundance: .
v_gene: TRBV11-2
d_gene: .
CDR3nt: TGTGCCAGCAGCTTAGCCTCCCTGAACACTGAAGCTTTCTTT
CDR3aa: CASSLASLNTEAFF

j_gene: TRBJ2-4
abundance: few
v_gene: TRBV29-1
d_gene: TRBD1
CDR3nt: TGCAGCGGTGCCAGGGACAGGCAAAACATTCAGTACTTC
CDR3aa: CSGARDRQNIQYF

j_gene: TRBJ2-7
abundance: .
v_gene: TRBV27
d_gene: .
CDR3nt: TGTGCCAGCAGTTTAGTGAAACCGCAGCCTAATCGACTCTACGAGCAGTACTTC
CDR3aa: CASSLVKPQPNRLYEQYF

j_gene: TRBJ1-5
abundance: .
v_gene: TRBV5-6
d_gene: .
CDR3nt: TGTGCCAGCAGCTTGGGCAGGGATCGGCATCAGCCCCAGCATTTT
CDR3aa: CASSLGRDRHQPQHF

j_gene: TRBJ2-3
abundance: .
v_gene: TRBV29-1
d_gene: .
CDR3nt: TGCAGCGTTGAGAGGGGCACAGATACGCAGTATTTT
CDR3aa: CSVERGTDTQYF

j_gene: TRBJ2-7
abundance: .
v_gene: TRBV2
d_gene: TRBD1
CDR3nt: TGTGCCAGCAAAGGGACAGGCGATTCCTACGAGCAGTACTTC
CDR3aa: CASKGTGDSYEQYF

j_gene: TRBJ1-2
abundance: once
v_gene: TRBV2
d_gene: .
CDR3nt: TGTGCCAGCAGTCGGAACTATGGCTACACCTTC
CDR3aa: CASSRNYGYTF